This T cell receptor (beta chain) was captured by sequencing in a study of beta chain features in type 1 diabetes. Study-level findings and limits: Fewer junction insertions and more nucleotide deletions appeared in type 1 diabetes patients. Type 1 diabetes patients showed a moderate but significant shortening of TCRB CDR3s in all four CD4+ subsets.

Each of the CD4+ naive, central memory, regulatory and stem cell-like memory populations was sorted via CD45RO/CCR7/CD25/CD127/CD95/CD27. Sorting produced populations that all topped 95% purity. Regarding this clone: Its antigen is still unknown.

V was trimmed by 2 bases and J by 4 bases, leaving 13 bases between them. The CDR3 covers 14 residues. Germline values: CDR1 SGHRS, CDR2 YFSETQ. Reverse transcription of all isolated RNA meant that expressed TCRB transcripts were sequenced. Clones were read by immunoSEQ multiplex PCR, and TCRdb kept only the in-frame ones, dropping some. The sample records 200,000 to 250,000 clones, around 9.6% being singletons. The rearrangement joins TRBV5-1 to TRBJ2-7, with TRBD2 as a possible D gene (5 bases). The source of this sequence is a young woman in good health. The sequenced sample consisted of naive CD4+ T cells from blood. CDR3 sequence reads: CASSFLTTEYEQYF. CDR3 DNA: TGCGCCAGCAGCTTTCTGACTACGGAGTACGAGCAGTACTTC.